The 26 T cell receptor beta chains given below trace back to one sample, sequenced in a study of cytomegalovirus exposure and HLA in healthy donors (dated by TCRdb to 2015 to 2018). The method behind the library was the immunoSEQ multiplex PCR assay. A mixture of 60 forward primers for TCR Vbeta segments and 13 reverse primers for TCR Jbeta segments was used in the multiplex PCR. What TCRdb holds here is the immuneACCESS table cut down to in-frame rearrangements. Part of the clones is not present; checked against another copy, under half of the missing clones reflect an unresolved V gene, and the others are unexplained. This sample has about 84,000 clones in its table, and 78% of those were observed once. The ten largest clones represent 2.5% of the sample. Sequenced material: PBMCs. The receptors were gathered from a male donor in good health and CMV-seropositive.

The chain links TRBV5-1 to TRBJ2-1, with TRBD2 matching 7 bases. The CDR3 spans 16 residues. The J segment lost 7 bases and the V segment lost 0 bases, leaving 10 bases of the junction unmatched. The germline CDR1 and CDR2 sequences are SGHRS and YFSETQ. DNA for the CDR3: TGCGCCAGCAGCTTGGGGGTGGGAGGGCCTTGGAATGAGCAGTTCTTC. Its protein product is CASSLGVGGPWNEQFF.

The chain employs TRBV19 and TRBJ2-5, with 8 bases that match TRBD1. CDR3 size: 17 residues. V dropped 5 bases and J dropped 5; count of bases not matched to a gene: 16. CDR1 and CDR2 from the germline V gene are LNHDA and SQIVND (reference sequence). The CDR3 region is CASSVGTTGGSWETQYF. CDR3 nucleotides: TGTGCCAGTAGTGTCGGAACAACAGGGGGATCGTGGGAGACCCAGTACTTC.

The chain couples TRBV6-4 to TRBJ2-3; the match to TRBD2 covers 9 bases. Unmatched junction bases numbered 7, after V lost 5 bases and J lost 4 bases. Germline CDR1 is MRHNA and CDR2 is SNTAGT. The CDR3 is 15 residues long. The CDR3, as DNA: TGTGCCAGCAGTCCCCAGCTAGCGGGATCAGATACGCAGTATTTT. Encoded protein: CASSPQLAGSDTQYF.

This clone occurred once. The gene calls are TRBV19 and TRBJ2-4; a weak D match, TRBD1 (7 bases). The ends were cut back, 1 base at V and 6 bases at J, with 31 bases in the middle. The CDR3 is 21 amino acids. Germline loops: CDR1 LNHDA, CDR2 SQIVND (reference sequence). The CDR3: CASSIAPGGTVGPRIGNIQYF. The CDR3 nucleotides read TGTGCCAGTAGTATAGCCCCAGGCGGGACAGTGGGGCCTCGGATCGGAAACATTCAGTACTTC.

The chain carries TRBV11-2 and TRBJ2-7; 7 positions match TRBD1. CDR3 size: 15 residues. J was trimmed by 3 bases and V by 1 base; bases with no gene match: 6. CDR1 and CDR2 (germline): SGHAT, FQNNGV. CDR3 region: CASSLAPQGRYEQYF. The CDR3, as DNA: TGTGCCAGCAGCTTAGCCCCACAGGGGCGCTACGAGCAGTACTTC.

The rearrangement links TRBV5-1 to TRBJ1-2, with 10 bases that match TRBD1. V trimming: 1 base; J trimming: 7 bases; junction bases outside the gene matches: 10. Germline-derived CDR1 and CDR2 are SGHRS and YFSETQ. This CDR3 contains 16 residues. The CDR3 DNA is TGCGCCAGCAGCTTGTTAGGGACAGGGGTCCCCTCTGGCTACACCTTC. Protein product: CASSLLGTGVPSGYTF.

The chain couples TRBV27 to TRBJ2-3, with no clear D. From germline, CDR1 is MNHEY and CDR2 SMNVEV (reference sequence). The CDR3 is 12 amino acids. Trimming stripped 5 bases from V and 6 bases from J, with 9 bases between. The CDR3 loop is CASSPKWDTQYF. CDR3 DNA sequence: TGTGCCAGCAGTCCTAAATGGGATACGCAGTATTTT.

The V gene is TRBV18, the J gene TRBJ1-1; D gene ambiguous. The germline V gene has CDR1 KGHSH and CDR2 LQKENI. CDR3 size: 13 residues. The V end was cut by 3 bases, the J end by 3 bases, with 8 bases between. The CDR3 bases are TGTGCCAGCTCACCTATGAGGGACACTGAAGCTTTCTTT. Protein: CASSPMRDTEAFF. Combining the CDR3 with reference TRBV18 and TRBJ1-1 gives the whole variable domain NAGVMQNPRHLVRRRGQEARLRCSPMKGHSHVYWYRQLPEEGLKFMVYLQKENIIDESGMPKERFSAEFPKEGPSILRIQQVVRGDSAAYFCASSPMRDTEAFFGQGTRLTVV.

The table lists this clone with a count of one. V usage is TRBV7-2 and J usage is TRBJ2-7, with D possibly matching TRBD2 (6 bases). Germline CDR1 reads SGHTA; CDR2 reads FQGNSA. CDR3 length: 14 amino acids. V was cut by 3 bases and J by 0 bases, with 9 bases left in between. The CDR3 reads CASSFTSRSYEQYF. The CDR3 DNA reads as TGTGCCAGCAGCTTCACTAGCCGCTCCTACGAGCAGTACTTC.

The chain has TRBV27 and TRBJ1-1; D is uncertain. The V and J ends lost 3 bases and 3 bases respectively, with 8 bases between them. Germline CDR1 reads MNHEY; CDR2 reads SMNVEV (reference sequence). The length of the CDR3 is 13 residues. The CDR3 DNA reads TGTGCCAGCAGTTTGGGCAGGCACACTGAAGCTTTCTTT. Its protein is CASSLGRHTEAFF.

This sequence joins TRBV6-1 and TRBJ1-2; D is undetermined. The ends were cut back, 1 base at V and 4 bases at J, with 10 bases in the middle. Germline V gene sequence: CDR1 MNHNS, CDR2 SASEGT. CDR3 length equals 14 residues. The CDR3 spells CASSEGPSTYGYTF. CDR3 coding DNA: TGTGCCAGCAGTGAAGGTCCAAGCACCTATGGCTACACCTTC.

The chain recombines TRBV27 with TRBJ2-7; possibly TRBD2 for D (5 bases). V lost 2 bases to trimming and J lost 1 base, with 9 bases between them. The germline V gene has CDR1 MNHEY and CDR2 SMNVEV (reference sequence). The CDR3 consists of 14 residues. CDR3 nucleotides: TGTGCCAGCAGTTTACGAGGGCCTTCCTACGAGCAGTACTTC. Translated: CASSLRGPSYEQYF.

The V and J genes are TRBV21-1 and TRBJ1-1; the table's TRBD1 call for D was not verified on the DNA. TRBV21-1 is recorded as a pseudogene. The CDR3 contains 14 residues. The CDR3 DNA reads TGTGCCAGCAGCACACCGACAGGGCCCACTGAAGCTTTCTTT. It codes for CASSTPTGPTEAFF.

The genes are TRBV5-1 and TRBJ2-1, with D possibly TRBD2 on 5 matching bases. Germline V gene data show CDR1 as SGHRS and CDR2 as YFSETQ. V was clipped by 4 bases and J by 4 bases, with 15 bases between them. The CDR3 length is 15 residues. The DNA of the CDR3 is TGCGCCAGCAGCACCCCAGCGGAGAAGTACAATGAGCAGTTCTTC. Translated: CASSTPAEKYNEQFF.

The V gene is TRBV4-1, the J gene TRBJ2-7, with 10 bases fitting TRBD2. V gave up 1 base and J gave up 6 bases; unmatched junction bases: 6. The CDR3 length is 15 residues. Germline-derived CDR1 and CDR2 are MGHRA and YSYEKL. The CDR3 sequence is CASSQGTSGNLEQYF. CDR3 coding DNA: TGCGCCAGCAGCCAAGGTACTAGCGGGAATCTCGAGCAGTACTTC.

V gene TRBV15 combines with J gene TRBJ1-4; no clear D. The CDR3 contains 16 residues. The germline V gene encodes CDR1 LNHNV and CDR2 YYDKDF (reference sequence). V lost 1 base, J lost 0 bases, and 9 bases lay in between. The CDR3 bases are TGTGCCACCAGCAGAGGAGAGGCTGCAACTAATGAAAAACTGTTTTTT. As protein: CATSRGEAATNEKLFF.

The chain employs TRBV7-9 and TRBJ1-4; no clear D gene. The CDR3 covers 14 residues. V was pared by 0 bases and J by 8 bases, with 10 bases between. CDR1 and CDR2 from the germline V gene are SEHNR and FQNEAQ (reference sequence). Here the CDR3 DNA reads TGTGCCAGCAGCTTAGCCGGGGTTGGGGAAAAACTGTTTTTT. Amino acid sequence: CASSLAGVGEKLFF.

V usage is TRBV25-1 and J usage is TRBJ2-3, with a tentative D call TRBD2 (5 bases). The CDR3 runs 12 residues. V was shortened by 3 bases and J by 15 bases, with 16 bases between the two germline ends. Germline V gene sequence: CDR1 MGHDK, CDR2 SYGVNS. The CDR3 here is CASSDGGLPLYF. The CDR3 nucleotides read TGTGCCAGCAGTGATGGCGGACTTCCCCTCTATTTT.

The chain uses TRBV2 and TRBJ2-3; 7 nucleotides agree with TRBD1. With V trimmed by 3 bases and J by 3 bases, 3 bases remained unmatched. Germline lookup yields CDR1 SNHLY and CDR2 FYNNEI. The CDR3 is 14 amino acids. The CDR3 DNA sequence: TGTGCCAGCAGTGATCCAGGGGGTACAGATACGCAGTATTTT. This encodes CASSDPGGTDTQYF.

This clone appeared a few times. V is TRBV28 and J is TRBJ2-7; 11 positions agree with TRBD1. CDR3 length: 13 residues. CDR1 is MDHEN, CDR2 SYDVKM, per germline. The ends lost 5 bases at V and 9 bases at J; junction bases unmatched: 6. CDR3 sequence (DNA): TGTGCCAGCAGTGGGGACAGGGGGAGAGGGCAGTACTTC. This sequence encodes CASSGDRGRGQYF.

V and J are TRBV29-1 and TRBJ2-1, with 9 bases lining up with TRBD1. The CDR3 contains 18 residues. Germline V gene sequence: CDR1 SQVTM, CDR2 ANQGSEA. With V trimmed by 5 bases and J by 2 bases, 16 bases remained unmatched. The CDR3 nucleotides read TGCAGCGTTCCCCCGGACAGGGGTCAACTCCTTCCCTACAATGAGCAGTTCTTC. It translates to CSVPPDRGQLLPYNEQFF.

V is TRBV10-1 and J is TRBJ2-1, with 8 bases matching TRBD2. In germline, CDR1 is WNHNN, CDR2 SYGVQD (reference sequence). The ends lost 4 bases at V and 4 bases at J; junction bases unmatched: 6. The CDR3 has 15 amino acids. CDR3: CASSGGSGTYNEQFF. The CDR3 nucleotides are TGCGCCAGCAGTGGAGGTAGCGGGACATACAATGAGCAGTTCTTC.

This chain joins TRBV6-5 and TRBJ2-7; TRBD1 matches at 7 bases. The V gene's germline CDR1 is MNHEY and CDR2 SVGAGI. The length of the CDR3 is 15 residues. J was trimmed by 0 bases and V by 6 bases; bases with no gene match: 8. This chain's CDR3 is CASSPQGVSSYEQYF. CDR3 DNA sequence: TGTGCCAGCAGCCCCCAGGGGGTGTCCTCCTACGAGCAGTACTTC.

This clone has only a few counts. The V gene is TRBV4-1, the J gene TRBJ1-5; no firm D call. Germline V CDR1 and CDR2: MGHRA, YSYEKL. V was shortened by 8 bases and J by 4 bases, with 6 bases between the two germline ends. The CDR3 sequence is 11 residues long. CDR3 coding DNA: TGCGCCAGCGGGGAGAATCAGCCCCAGCATTTT. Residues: CASGENQPQHF.

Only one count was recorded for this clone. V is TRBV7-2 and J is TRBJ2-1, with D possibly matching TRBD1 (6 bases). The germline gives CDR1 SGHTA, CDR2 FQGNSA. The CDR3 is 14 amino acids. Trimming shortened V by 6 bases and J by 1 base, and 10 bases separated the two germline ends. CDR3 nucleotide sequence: TGTGCCAGCAGTTTCAGGGGTTCCTACAATGAGCAGTTCTTC. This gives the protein CASSFRGSYNEQFF. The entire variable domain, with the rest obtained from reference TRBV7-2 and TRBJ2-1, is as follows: GAGVSQSPSNKVTEKGKDVELRCDPISGHTALYWYRQSLGQGLEFLIYFQGNSAPDKSGLPSDRFSAERTGGSVSTLTIQRTQQEDSAVYLCASSFRGSYNEQFFGPGTRLTVL.

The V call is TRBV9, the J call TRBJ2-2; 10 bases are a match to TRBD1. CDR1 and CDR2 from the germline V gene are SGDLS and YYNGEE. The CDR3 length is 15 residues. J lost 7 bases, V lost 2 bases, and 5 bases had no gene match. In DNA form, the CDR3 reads TGTGCCAGCAGCGTGCCGACAGGGGGCGGCGGGGAGCTGTTTTTT. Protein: CASSVPTGGGGELFF.